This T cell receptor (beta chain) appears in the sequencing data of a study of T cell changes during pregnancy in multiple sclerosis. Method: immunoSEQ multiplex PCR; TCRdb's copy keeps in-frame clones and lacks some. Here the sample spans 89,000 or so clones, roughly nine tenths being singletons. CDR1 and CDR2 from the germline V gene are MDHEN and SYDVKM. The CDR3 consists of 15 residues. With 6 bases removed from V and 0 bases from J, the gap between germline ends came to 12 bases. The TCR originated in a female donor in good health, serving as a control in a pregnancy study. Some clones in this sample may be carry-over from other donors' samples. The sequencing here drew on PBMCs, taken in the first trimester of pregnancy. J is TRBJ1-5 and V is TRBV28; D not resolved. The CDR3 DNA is TGTGCCAGCAGCCCTGACACTTATAGCAATCAGCCCCAGCATTTT. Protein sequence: CASSPDTYSNQPQHF.